This T cell receptor (beta chain) was recorded in a study of technical replicates of blood from several donors. Germline CDR1 and CDR2: GTSNPN and SVGIG (reference sequence). The CDR3 spans 13 residues. Trimming cost V 4 bases and J 9 bases; bases outside gene matches: 9. The assay was immunoSEQ multiplex PCR, and TCRdb's table has in-frame clones only and misses some. The sample lists about 87,000 clones, 95% seen once, with around 0.3% in the top ten. The origin of this receptor is a human donor in good health. Source material: T cells isolated from PBMCs. The chain recombines TRBV30 with TRBJ2-1; 7 bases are a match to TRBD2. The CDR3 DNA reads TGTGCCTGGACGGGGGAGGGGTACGGTGAGCAGTTCTTC. Its translation: CAWTGEGYGEQFF.